Presented here are 25 T cell receptor beta chains from one specimen sequenced in a study of blood T cells in healthy people across ages. A sample-barcoded 5' primer and a J-beta primer mix were used in a second PCR of roughly 7 to 11 cycles. TCRdb passed the 5' RACE reads through MiXCR, listing each CDR3 protein once. The sample includes 600,000 or so distinct CDR3 sequences, roughly 30% of them seen just once. Sequencing was carried out using blood. The receptors shown here come from a woman older than 75 in good health.

On this clonotype: A single base separates this from a much larger clone, so it may be a read error. This sequence joins TRBV7-8 and TRBJ1-6, with D perhaps matching TRBD1 (5 bases). The CDR3 sequence is 19 residues long. CDR1 is SGHVS, CDR2 FQNEAQ, per germline. CDR3 in amino acids: CASSLSGMGGGSFGSPRHF. The CDR3 DNA reads TGTGCCAGCAGCTTATCGGGAATGGGGGGGGGTTCTTTCGGATCACCCCGCCACTTT.

The V gene is TRBV7-2, the J gene TRBJ2-7; maybe TRBD1 (6 bases). CDR3 length: 12 amino acids. V was clipped by 8 bases and J by 4 bases, with 12 bases between them. Germline CDR1 SGHTA, CDR2 FQGNSA. CDR3 nucleotides: TGTGCCAGCGGACAGCCCTTTTACGAGCAGTACTTC. This encodes CASGQPFYEQYF.

The sample holds a few counts of this clonotype. The chain carries TRBV20-1 and TRBJ2-3; 13 nucleotides align to TRBD2. There are 17 residues in the CDR3. The V and J ends lost 4 bases and 0 bases, in that order; junction bases with no gene match: 7. Germline V gene sequence: CDR1 DFQATT, CDR2 SNEGSKA (reference sequence). The CDR3 sequence is CSATWTSGGLSTDTQYF. The CDR3 DNA sequence: TGCAGTGCTACTTGGACTAGCGGGGGCCTTAGCACAGATACGCAGTATTTT.

This clonotype was found many times. The rearrangement links TRBV6-6 to TRBJ2-1; no clear D. Deletions cut 6 bases from V and 8 bases from J, with 17 bases between. Germline V gives CDR1 MNHNY, CDR2 SVGAGI (reference sequence). This CDR3 contains 14 residues. The CDR3 is CASRKAGKGDEQFF. CDR3 sequence (DNA): TGTGCCAGCAGAAAAGCCGGCAAAGGCGATGAGCAGTTCTTC.

The V gene is TRBV19, the J gene TRBJ1-5; no firm D call. The CDR3 covers 13 residues. Trimming cost V 3 bases and J 4 bases, with 7 bases left between them. Germline V gene data show CDR1 as LNHDA and CDR2 as SQIVND (reference sequence). The chain's CDR3 is CASSIRENQPQHF. DNA of the CDR3: TGTGCCAGTAGTATTCGGGAAAATCAGCCCCAGCATTTT.

J is TRBJ1-1 and V is TRBV7-3; D call uncertain. There are 15 residues in the CDR3. Germline V lookup: CDR1 SGHTA, CDR2 FQGTGA. V was clipped by 0 bases and J by 4 bases, with 12 bases between them. CDR3 loop: CASSLTAAGGTEAFF. CDR3 DNA: TGTGCCAGCAGCTTAACGGCCGCGGGAGGCACTGAAGCTTTCTTT.

Concerning this clonotype itself: A much larger clone sits a single nucleotide away, making a read error possible. The chain uses TRBV10-3 and TRBJ1-1; TRBD1 matches at 7 bases. The CDR3 has 14 amino acids. Germline CDR1 is ENHRY and CDR2 is SYGVKD. V was pared by 4 bases and J by 8 bases, with 10 bases of the junction left unmatched. CDR3 DNA: TGTGCCATCAGTGGGAGGAATATGGACAGGGAAGCTTTCTTT. Translated: CAISGRNMDREAFF.

At least ten counts were recorded for this clonotype. This rearrangement joins TRBV12-3 or TRBV12-4 to TRBJ1-3; D call uncertain. V gave up 2 bases and J gave up 2 bases, with 1 base separating them. The CDR3 has 12 residues. The CDR3 nucleotides are TGTGCCAGCAGTTTAACTGGAAACACCATATATTTT. This gives the protein CASSLTGNTIYF.

A remark on this clonotype: A much larger clone lies a single base off, so this may be a read error. This chain links TRBV9 with TRBJ2-5; D gene ambiguous. Germline V gene lookup returns CDR1 SGDLS and CDR2 YYNGEE. V was pared by 0 bases and J by 11 bases, with 20 bases between. The CDR3 contains 15 residues. CDR3 region: CASSVVGSSNNEQYF. The CDR3 DNA reads TGTGCCAGCAGCGTAGTAGGCAGTTCAAACAATGAGCAGTACTTC. Together with reference TRBV9 and TRBJ2-5, the CDR3 gives the full variable domain: DSGVTQTPKHLITATGQRVTLRCSPRSGDLSVYWYQQSLDQGLQFLIQYYNGEERAKGNILERFSAQQFPDLHSELNLSSLELGDSALYFCASSVVGSSNNEQYFGPGTRLLVL.

The sample holds a few counts of this clonotype. The chain carries TRBV14 and TRBJ2-7; 8 bases are shared with TRBD2. TRBJ2-5 explains the end of the DNA better; the J call may be wrong. The CDR3 consists of 15 residues. Per the germline V gene, CDR1 is SGHDN and CDR2 is FVKESK. The CDR3 DNA is TGTGCCAGCAGCCCCCTCGCGGGAGGAATCGAGACCCAGTACTTC. It encodes CASSPLAGGIETQYF.

V gene TRBV10-3 combines with J gene TRBJ2-7; D gene unclear. CDR1 and CDR2 from the germline V gene are ENHRY and SYGVKD. The CDR3 length is 14 residues. The V end was cut by 2 bases, the J end by 1 base, with 9 bases between. The CDR3 spells CAISEQTDSYEQYF. CDR3 sequence (DNA): TGTGCCATCAGTGAGCAAACAGATTCCTACGAGCAGTACTTC.

There are many counts of this clonotype. Here the CDR3 DNA reads TGCAGCGTTGACGGACAGGGTGGCTACACCTTC. Translating it yields CSVDGQGGYTF. The chain employs TRBV29-1 and TRBJ1-2, with 8 bases fitting TRBD1. The V segment lost 3 bases and the J segment 7 bases; nucleotides outside the gene matches: 1. The CDR3 is made up of 11 amino acids. Looked up from germline, CDR1 is SQVTM and CDR2 is ANQGSEA. Variable domain in full (rest from reference TRBV29-1 and TRBJ1-2): SAVISQKPSRDICQRGTSLTIQCQVDSQVTMMFWYRQQPGQSLTLIATANQGSEATYESGFVIDKFPISRPNLTFSTLTVSNMSPEDSSIYLCSVDGQGGYTFGSGTRLTVV.

This clonotype showed up just once. This sequence may be a read error, since a much larger clone differs from it by one base. The genes are TRBV5-1 and TRBJ2-4, with 10 bases aligning to TRBD1. The CDR3 runs to 15 residues. J was trimmed by 13 bases and V by 4 bases; bases with no gene match: 14. Germline CDR1 reads SGHRS; CDR2 reads YFSETQ. The CDR3 DNA is TGCGCCAGCAGCCTCCGGGACAGGGGATCTGGTGAGCAGTACTTC. This translates into CASSLRDRGSGEQYF.

This clonotype was detected many times. This chain uses TRBV20-1 with TRBJ1-1, with D unresolved. This CDR3 contains 15 residues. The V gene's germline CDR1 is DFQATT and CDR2 SNEGSKA (reference sequence). The ends were cut back, 1 base at V and 1 base at J, with 13 bases in the middle. The CDR3 DNA follows: TGCAGTGCTAGAGCCCGTTTGAGTCGGAACACTGAAGCTTTCTTT. It encodes CSARARLSRNTEAFF.

This clonotype was observed at least ten times. A much larger clone sits a single nucleotide away, making a read error possible. The J gene is TRBJ2-5, the V gene TRBV12-3 or TRBV12-4; possibly TRBD1 or TRBD2 for D (6 bases each). V lost 1 base and J lost 11, with 23 bases in between. The CDR3 has 16 residues. Here the CDR3 reads CASSLEGGLRDNEQYF. The CDR3 coding sequence is TGTGCCAGCAGTTTAGAAGGGGGTCTGCGGGACAATGAGCAGTACTTC.

This clonotype was detected many times. This rearrangement joins TRBV2 to TRBJ2-7; D may be TRBD1 (6 bases). The V end lost 6 bases, the J end lost 10 bases, and 19 bases lay between the germline ends. The CDR3 has 13 amino acids. Germline values: CDR1 SNHLY, CDR2 FYNNEI. CDR3 residues: CASRENPTGNQYF. In DNA, the CDR3 is TGTGCCAGCAGGGAAAACCCCACAGGGAACCAGTACTTC. The complete variable domain, with remaining parts taken from reference TRBV2 and TRBJ2-7, reads EPEVTQTPSHQVTQMGQEVILRCVPISNHLYFYWYRQILGQKVEFLVSFYNNEISEKSEIFDDQFSVERPDGSNFTLKIRSTKLEDSAMYFCASRENPTGNQYFGPGTRLTVT.

This clonotype has a handful of counts. The rearrangement links TRBV5-5 to TRBJ1-2, with TRBD1 matching 8 bases. The V gene's germline CDR1 is SGHKS and CDR2 YYEKEE (reference sequence). CDR3 length: 14 residues. V lost 8 bases, J lost 3 bases, and 9 bases stayed unmatched. CDR3 in amino acids: CASQTGGIDYGYTF. DNA of the CDR3: TGTGCCAGTCAAACAGGGGGGATTGACTATGGCTACACCTTC.

This clonotype showed up many times. CDR3 protein: CSARRQGPFYGYTF. As DNA, the CDR3 is TGCAGTGCTAGGAGACAGGGACCTTTCTATGGCTACACCTTC. The chain couples TRBV20-1 to TRBJ1-2; 7 nucleotides match TRBD1. The V and J ends lost 3 bases and 4 bases, in that order; junction bases with no gene match: 8. CDR1 is DFQATT, CDR2 SNEGSKA, per germline (reference sequence). CDR3 length equals 14 residues.

The chain recombines TRBV9 with TRBJ1-1, with 8 bases that match TRBD1. Germline CDR1 and CDR2: SGDLS and YYNGEE. The CDR3 contains 16 residues. Trimming took 0 bases from V and 11 from J; bases not matched to a gene: 15. This CDR3 is CASSVGDRGREEMAFF. The CDR3 DNA follows: TGTGCCAGCAGCGTAGGAGACAGGGGACGCGAGGAGATGGCTTTCTTT.

This clonotype was recorded many times. The genes are TRBV12-3 or TRBV12-4 and TRBJ1-6, with D uncertain. The V and J ends lost 6 bases and 6 bases respectively, with 12 bases between them. The CDR3 runs 14 residues. The DNA for the CDR3 is TGTGCCAGCAGACCTACCGGGAGTAATTCACCCCTCCACTTT. Translating it yields CASRPTGSNSPLHF.

The rearrangement joins TRBV20-1 to TRBJ1-1, with TRBD1 matching over 9 bases. The CDR3 spans 12 residues. CDR1 DFQATT and CDR2 SNEGSKA come from the germline V gene (reference sequence). V lost 6 bases and J lost 4; bases outside the gene matches: 3. CDR3 residues: CSATGGTTEAFF. The CDR3 DNA reads TGCAGTGCCACAGGGGGCACCACTGAAGCTTTCTTT.

The CDR3: CASSLAGTGAGEQYF. The CDR3, as DNA: TGTGCCAGCAGTTTGGCCGGGACAGGGGCAGGTGAGCAGTACTTC. The chain joins TRBV28 to TRBJ2-5, with TRBD1 matching over 10 bases. V dropped 3 bases and J dropped 11; count of bases not matched to a gene: 12. The CDR3 contains 15 residues. Germline V CDR1 and CDR2: MDHEN, SYDVKM.

This clonotype was recorded at least ten times. This chain connects TRBV20-1 to TRBJ1-2; D remains unclear. This CDR3 is built from 13 residues. Germline V CDR1 and CDR2: DFQATT, SNEGSKA (reference sequence). The V gene lost 0 bases and the J gene lost 6 bases, with 11 bases spanning the gap. This chain's CDR3 is CSAREETHHGYTF. DNA for the CDR3: TGCAGTGCTAGAGAGGAAACGCACCATGGCTACACCTTC.

This clonotype was seen a few times. The chain uses TRBV28 and TRBJ1-5; D might be TRBD1 (6 bases). Trimming shortened V by 2 bases and J by 0 bases, and 20 bases separated the two germline ends. Germline V gives CDR1 MDHEN, CDR2 SYDVKM. The CDR3 contains 19 residues. CDR3 DNA: TGTGCCAGCAGTTTACCCTCGGGACACCAGAGGTATAGCAATCAGCCCCAGCATTTT. It is translated as CASSLPSGHQRYSNQPQHF.

A note on this clonotype: A junction boundary mismatches the germline segment, possibly from a read error. This chain joins TRBV20-1 and TRBJ1-3; D is ambiguous. Germline loops: CDR1 DFQATT, CDR2 SNEGSKA (reference sequence). This CDR3 spans 13 amino acids. The CDR3 nucleotides are TGCAGTGCTAGAGTCGGGGTGGGAAACATCATATATTTT. Amino acid sequence: CSARVGVGNIIYF.